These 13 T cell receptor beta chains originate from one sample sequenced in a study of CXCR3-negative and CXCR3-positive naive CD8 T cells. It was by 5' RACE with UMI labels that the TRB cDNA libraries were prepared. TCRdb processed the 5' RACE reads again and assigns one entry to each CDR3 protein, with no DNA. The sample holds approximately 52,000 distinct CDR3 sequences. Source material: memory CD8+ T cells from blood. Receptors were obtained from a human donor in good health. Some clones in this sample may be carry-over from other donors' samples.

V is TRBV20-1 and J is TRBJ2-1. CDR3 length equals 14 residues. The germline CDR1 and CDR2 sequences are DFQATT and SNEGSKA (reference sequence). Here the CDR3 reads CSAPSHQTYNEQFF.

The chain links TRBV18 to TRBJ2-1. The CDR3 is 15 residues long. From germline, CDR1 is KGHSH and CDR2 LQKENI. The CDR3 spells CASSPDSQAHNEQFF.

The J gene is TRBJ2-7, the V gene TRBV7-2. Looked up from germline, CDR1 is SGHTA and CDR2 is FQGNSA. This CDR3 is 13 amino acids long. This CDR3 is CASKNQGPHEQYF. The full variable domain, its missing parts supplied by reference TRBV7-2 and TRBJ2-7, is GAGVSQSPSNKVTEKGKDVELRCDPISGHTALYWYRQSLGQGLEFLIYFQGNSAPDKSGLPSDRFSAERTGGSVSTLTIQRTQQEDSAVYLCASKNQGPHEQYFGPGTRLTVT.

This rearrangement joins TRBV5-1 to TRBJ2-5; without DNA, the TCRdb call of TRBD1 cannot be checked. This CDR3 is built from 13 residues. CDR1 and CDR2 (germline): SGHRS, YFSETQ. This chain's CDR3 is CASSLGQGWTQYF.

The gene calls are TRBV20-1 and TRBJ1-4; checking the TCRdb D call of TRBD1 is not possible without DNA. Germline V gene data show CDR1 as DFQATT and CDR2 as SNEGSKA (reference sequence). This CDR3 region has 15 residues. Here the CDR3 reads CSARDLGGTGEKLFF.

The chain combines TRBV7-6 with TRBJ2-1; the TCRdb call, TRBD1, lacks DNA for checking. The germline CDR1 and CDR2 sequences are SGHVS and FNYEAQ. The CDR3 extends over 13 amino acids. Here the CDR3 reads CASSYAGANEQFF.

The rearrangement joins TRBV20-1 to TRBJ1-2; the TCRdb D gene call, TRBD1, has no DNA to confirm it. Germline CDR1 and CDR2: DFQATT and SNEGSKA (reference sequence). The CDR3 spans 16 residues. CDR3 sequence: CSATGGGAPINYGYTF.

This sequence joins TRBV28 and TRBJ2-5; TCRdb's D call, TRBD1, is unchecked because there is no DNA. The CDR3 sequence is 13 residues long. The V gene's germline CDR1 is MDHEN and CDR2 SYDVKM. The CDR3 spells CASVPASLGTQYF.

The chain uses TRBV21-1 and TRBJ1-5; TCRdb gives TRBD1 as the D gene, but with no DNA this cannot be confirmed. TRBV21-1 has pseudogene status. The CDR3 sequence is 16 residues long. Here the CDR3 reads CASYRFSRQGYQPQHF.

The CDR3 loop is CASSHSGDTEAFF. The J gene is TRBJ1-1, the V gene TRBV19; TCRdb gives TRBD1 as the D gene, but with no DNA this cannot be confirmed. This CDR3 comprises 13 residues. Germline loops: CDR1 LNHDA, CDR2 SQIVND (reference sequence).

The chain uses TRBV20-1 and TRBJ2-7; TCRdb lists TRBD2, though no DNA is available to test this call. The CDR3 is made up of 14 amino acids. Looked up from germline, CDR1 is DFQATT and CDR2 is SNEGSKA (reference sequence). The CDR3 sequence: CSAPRLAGGYEQYF.

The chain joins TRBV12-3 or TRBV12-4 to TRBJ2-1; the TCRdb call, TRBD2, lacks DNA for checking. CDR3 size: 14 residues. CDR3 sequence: CASSPGLVHDEQFF.

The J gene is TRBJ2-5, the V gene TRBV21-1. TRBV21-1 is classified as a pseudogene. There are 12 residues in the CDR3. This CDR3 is CASSNKGETQYF.